This is a list of T cell receptor beta chains from one sample in a study of STAT5B mutations in CD4+ large granular lymphocyte leukemia. Assay used: immunoSEQ multiplex PCR; TCRdb lists only in-frame clones, some missing. The sample yields tens of thousands of clones, 70% to 80% seen once. The sample comprised CD4+ T cells from blood buffy coats. These receptors were obtained from a human donor in good health. The CDR3 runs from the conserved cysteine through the conserved F or W. A D gene is named only where the DNA matches it firmly.

V gene	D gene	CDR3 protein
TRBV18	TRBD1	CASHLGTEFSPLHF
TRBV19	.	CASSIWTGYEQYF
TRBV7-9	.	CASRPPRFGKRNTEAFF
TRBV6-1	.	CASRVERDSYEQYF
TRBV4-3	TRBD1	CASSQVFIMGQESHQPQHF
TRBV19	TRBD1	CASSPGGSQPQHF
TRBV18	TRBD2	CASSPGSGRGETQYF
TRBV10-3	TRBD2	CAIRGLAGGRSSYEQYF
TRBV25-1	.	CASSEGGDIGSPLHF
TRBV21-1	.	CASSSIPRGDRGYYGYTF
TRBV19	TRBD1	CASSIPGQGQKDTEAFF
TRBV27	.	CASCGSGRGEQYF
TRBV2	.	CASRLQGLIGYEQYF
TRBV5-4	TRBD1	CASSLAGPGGEAFF
TRBV30	TRBD2	CAWSVVAGVTDTQYF
TRBV18	.	CASSAGDTEAFF
TRBV12-5	.	CASGLHPLPYNEQFF
TRBV18	TRBD2	CASSPPGLAANEQFF
TRBV18	TRBD2	CASSPRTSGGETQYF
TRBV30	TRBD1	CAWSPREGQGSYEQYF
TRBV6-5	TRBD1	CASSRQGVTLHF
TRBV18	.	CASSPQEFSGANVLTF
TRBV4-1	.	CASSPRLLGVNTGELFF
TRBV7-2	TRBD1	CASSLGTGVRGGYTF
TRBV7-9	TRBD1	CASSAQQGGQPQHF
TRBV28	.	CASSFGVYGYTF
TRBV27	.	CASSLFSGANYGYTF
TRBV14	.	CASSQQETQYF